This T cell receptor (beta chain) was documented in a study of blood T cell repertoires in COVID-19. Study context: Spain, Italy and the United States supplied samples that represented acute and convalescent COVID-19. T cells, B-cell-depleted T cells, or PBMCs supplied cDNA or gDNA.

Germline V lookup: CDR1 SGHRS, CDR2 YFSETQ. V lost 5 bases and J 1 base, leaving 9 bases between the germline ends. The CDR3 contains 14 residues. In the original analysis: For nucleated cells, counts were estimated from reference gene primer amplification. Here immunoSEQ multiplex PCR was the method, and the copy in TCRdb shows in-frame clones only, minus some. V and J calls and clone size are given by that table; D and trimming were obtained from the DNA. The sample shows roughly 230,000 clones, about nine tenths of them seen only once. One Seattle source followed patients from active infection through their disease course.

The TCR was taken from a man aged 25 to 40 with COVID-19, enrolled during active disease. Source material: peripheral blood. The chain links TRBV5-1 to TRBJ2-2, with a tentative D call TRBD1 (5 bases). CDR3 sequence reads: CASSGAGNTGELFF. CDR3 coding DNA: TGCGCCAGCAGTGGGGCAGGGAACACCGGGGAGCTGTTTTTT.